The T cell receptor (beta chain) under discussion was sequenced for a study of T cell repertoires in aging, cancer and after chemotherapy. This clonotype has more than one count but fewer than ten. Germline CDR1 reads MNHNS; CDR2 reads SASEGT. V was cut by 6 bases and J by 4 bases, with 27 bases left in between. CDR3 size: 18 residues. Peripheral blood genomic DNA, not sorted cells or RNA, was the template. TRB rearrangements spanning V, D and J were amplified using mixed TRB-A/B primers. TCRdb reanalysed the multiplex PCR reads using MiXCR and keeps one entry per CDR3 protein. The table lists more than 6,500 distinct CDR3 sequences, roughly 20% of them singletons.

This sequence was found in a human donor with a blood cancer. V usage is TRBV6-1 and J usage is TRBJ1-2, with a weak D call TRBD1 (5 bases). Sequencing was carried out using blood. This CDR3 is CASRPHVPSITGGYGYTF. The CDR3 coding sequence is TGTGCCAGCAGACCACACGTACCATCGATTACCGGGGGCTATGGCTACACCTTC.